The T cell receptor beta chain under discussion was sequenced for a study of cytomegalovirus exposure and HLA in healthy donors. 60 Vbeta and 13 Jbeta primers were used in PCR. The table came from immunoSEQ multiplex PCR; TCRdb's copy has only in-frame clones and leaves some out. The table has about 140,000 clones, approximately 77% seen once. Germline V gene data show CDR1 as KGHSH and CDR2 as LQKENI. V shed 6 bases, J shed 6 bases, and the junction held 5 bases outside the gene matches. The CDR3 is 13 residues long. This receptor was obtained from a man in his thirties or forties in good health and CMV-seronegative. The chain combines TRBV18 with TRBJ2-7, with TRBD2 identical over 10 bases. Sequencing input: PBMCs. CDR3 DNA: TGTGCCAGCTCCGGACTAGCGGATGGCGAGCAGTACTTC. It translates to CASSGLADGEQYF.